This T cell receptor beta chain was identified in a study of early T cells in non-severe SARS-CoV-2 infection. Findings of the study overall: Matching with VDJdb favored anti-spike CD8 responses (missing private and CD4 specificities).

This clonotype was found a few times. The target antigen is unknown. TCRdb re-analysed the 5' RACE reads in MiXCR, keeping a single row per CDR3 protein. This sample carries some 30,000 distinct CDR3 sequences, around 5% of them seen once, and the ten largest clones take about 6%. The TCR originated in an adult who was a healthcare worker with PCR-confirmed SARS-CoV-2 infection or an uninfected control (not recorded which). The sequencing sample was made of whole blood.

CDR3 amino acids: CASSGGGATYNEQFF. The DNA of the CDR3 is TGTGCCAGCAGCGGCGGGGGGGCGACGTACAATGAGCAGTTCTTC. The chain couples TRBV9 to TRBJ2-1; TRBD2 agrees at 9 bases. Germline lookup yields CDR1 SGDLS and CDR2 YYNGEE. V dropped 3 bases and J dropped 4; count of bases not matched to a gene: 5. The CDR3 sequence is 15 residues long.